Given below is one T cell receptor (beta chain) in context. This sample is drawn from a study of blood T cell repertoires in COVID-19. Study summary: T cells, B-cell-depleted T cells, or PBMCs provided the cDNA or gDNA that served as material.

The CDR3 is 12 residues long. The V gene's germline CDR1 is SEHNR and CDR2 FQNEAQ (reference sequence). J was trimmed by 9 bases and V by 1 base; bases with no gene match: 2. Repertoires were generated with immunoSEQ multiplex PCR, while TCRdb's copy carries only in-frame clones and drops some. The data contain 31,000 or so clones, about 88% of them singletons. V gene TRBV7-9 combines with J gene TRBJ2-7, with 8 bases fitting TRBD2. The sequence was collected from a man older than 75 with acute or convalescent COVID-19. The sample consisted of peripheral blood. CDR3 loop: CASSLGREGQYF. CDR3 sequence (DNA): TGTGCCAGCAGCTTAGGACGGGAGGGGCAGTACTTC.